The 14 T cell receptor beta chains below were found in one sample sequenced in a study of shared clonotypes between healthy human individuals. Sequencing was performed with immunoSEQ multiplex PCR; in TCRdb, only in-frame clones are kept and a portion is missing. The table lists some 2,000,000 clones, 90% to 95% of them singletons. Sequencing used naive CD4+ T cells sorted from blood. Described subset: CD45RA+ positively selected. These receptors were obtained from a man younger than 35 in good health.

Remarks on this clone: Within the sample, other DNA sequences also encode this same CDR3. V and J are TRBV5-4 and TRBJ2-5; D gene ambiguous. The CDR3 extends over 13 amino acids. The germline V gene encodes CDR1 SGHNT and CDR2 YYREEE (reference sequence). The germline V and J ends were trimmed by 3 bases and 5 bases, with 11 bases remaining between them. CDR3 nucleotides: TGTGCCAGCAGCTCCACCGGGCGGGAGACCCAGTACTTC. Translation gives CASSSTGRETQYF.

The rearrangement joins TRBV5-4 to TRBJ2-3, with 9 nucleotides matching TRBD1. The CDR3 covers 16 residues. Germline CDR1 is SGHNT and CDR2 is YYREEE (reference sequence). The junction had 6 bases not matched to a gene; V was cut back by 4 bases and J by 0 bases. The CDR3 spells CASSRGTGISTDTQYF. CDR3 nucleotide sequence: TGTGCCAGCAGCAGAGGGACAGGGATAAGCACAGATACGCAGTATTTT.

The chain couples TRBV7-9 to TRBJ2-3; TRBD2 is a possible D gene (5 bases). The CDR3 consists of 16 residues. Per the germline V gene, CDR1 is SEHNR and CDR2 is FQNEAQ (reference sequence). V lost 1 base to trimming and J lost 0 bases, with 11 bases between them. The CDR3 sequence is CASSLERAASTDTQYF. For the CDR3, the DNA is TGTGCCAGCAGCTTAGAGCGAGCGGCTAGCACAGATACGCAGTATTTT.

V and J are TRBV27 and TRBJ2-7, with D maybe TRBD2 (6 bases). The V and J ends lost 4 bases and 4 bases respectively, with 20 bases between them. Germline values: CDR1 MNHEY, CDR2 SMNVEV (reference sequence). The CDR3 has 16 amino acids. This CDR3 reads CASSWSLRGAQYEQYF. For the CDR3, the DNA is TGTGCCAGCAGTTGGAGCCTTCGCGGGGCGCAGTACGAGCAGTACTTC.

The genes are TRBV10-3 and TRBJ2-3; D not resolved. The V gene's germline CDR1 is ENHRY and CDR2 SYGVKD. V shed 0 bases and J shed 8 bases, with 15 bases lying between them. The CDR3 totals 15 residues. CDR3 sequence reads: CAISESGSVAGTQYF. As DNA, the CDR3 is TGTGCCATCAGTGAGTCCGGCTCCGTGGCAGGTACGCAGTATTTT.

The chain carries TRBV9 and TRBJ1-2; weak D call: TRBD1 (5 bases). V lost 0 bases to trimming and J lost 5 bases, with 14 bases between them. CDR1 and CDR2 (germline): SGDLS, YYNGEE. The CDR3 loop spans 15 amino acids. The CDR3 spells CASSVEGGAGYGYTF. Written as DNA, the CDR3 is TGTGCCAGCAGCGTAGAAGGCGGGGCGGGGTATGGCTACACCTTC.

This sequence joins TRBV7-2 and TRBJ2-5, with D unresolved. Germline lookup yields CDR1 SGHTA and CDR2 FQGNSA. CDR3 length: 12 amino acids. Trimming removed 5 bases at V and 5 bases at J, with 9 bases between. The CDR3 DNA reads TGTGCCAGCAGCCCAAAAGGGGAGACCCAGTACTTC. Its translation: CASSPKGETQYF.

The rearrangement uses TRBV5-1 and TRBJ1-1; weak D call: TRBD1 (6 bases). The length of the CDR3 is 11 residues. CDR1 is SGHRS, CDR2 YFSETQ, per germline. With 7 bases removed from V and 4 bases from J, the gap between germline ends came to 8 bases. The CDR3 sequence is CASLGGTEAFF. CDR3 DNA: TGCGCCAGCTTAGGGGGCACTGAAGCTTTCTTT.

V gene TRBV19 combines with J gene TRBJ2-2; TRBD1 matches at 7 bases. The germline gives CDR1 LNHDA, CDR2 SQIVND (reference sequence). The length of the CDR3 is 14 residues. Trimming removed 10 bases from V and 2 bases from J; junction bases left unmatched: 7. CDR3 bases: TGTGCCACCAAGGGGGCAACTAACACCGGGGAGCTGTTTTTT. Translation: CATKGATNTGELFF.

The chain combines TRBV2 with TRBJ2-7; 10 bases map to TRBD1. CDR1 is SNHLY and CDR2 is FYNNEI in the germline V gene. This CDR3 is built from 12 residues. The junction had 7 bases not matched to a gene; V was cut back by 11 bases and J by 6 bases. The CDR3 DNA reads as TGTGCCGGCCGGGACAGGGGAAGCGAGCAGTACTTC. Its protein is CAGRDRGSEQYF.

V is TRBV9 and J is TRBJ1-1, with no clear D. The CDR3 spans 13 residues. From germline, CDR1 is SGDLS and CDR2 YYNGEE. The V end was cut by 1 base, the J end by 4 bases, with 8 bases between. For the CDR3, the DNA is TGTGCCAGCAGCGTACTCCCCGTCACTGAAGCTTTCTTT. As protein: CASSVLPVTEAFF.

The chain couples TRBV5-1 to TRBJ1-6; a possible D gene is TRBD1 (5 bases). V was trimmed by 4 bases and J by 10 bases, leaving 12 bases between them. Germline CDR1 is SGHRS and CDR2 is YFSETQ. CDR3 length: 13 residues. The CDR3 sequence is CASSQGAGSPLHF. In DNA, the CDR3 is TGCGCCAGCAGCCAGGGTGCGGGCTCACCCCTCCACTTT.

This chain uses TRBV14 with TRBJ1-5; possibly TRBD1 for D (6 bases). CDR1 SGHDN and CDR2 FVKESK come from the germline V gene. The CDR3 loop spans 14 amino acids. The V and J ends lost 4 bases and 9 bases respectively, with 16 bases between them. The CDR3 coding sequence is TGTGCCAGCAGCCTGGGGGCCGGGAGTGGGCCCCAGCATTTT. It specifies CASSLGAGSGPQHF.

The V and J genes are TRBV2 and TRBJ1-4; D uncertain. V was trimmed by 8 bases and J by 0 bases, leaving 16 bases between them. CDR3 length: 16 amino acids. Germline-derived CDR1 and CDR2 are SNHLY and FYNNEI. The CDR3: CASVRNGVATNEKLFF. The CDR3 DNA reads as TGTGCCAGCGTTAGGAACGGAGTTGCAACTAATGAAAAACTGTTTTTT. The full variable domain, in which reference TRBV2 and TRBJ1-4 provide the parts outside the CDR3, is EPEVTQTPSHQVTQMGQEVILRCVPISNHLYFYWYRQILGQKVEFLVSFYNNEISEKSEIFDDQFSVERPDGSNFTLKIRSTKLEDSAMYFCASVRNGVATNEKLFFGSGTQLSVL.